The entry below gives a single T cell receptor beta chain sequence along with its context. Its antigen is as yet unknown. Repertoires were generated with immunoSEQ multiplex PCR, while TCRdb's copy carries only in-frame clones and drops some. The table has some 80,000 clones, approximately 84% seen once; the top ten hold approximately 0.8%. The data were taken from a study of radiotherapy plus CTLA-4 blockade in lung cancer. Across the study: Across the patients, objective responses occurred in approximately 20%, and disease control in under 35%.

Regarding the study as a whole: Expansion of tumor-derived TCR clones was observed in blood after radiotherapy plus ipilimumab. Early blood T cell clone dynamics reportedly forecast response best, with interferon-beta.

Germline values: CDR1 MGHRA, CDR2 YSYEKL. The length of the CDR3 is 15 residues. Trimming left V 3 bases short and J 1 base short, with 10 bases between. The gene calls are TRBV4-1 and TRBJ2-1; D could derive from TRBD1 or TRBD2 (5 bases each). The receptor comes from a human donor with non-small cell lung cancer who had stable disease on radiotherapy plus ipilimumab. This specimen was peripheral blood, taken from a patient treated with radiotherapy plus ipilimumab. This CDR3 reads CASSHSWGSYNEQFF. As DNA, the CDR3 is TGCGCCAGCAGCCACAGTTGGGGGTCCTACAATGAGCAGTTCTTC.